The present entry profiles one T cell receptor beta chain with its context. The data stem from a study of long-term antiretroviral therapy in people with HIV. immunoSEQ v3.0 was run at survey level. Libraries were prepared by immunoSEQ multiplex PCR; TCRdb keeps only in-frame clonotypes and omits some of them. The sample records about 16,000 clones, roughly 90% being singletons. The germline V and J ends were trimmed by 5 bases and 1 base, with 11 bases remaining between them. The germline gives CDR1 ENHRY, CDR2 SYGVKD. This CDR3 has 14 residues. This receptor was taken from a man between 50 and 59 years old with HIV. Here the sequenced sample was unsorted PBMCs, taken 0.7 years before starting antiretroviral therapy. The chain uses TRBV10-3 and TRBJ1-1; D is possibly TRBD1 (6 bases). The CDR3 DNA reads as TGTGCCATCAGTTGGGGGCCGGCGAACACTGAAGCTTTCTTT. It translates to CAISWGPANTEAFF.